This TCR beta chain was captured by sequencing in a study of siplizumab effects on memory and regulatory T cells. Study-wide points: Naive T cells looked more diverse than memory cells, and they looked like major contributors to the alloresponse. Where siplizumab was present, mappable alloreactive CD4+ clones averaged roughly 66% Treg-derived, compared with approximately 29% in controls. The drug siplizumab significantly decreased the alloreactive sequences that could be traced to unstimulated CD4+ memory cells.

Between the trimmed V and J ends, which lost 0 bases and 4 bases, there was a span of 13 bases. The CDR3 sequence is 15 residues long. The germline V gene encodes CDR1 MNHEY and CDR2 SVGAGI. For this clone: Its matching antigen is unknown.

Roughly 10^5 TCR templates were assayed per sample. Clones were read by immunoSEQ multiplex PCR, and TCRdb kept only the in-frame ones, dropping some. The data contain 94,000 or so clones, 93% of them singletons. The source material was CD8+ T cells sorted from blood. The V call is TRBV6-5, the J call TRBJ2-7, with a tentative D call TRBD2 (6 bases). The source is a human donor in good health. CDR3 DNA: TGTGCCAGCAGTTACTCGATAGGGAGGACGTACGAGCAGTACTTC. It is translated as CASSYSIGRTYEQYF.